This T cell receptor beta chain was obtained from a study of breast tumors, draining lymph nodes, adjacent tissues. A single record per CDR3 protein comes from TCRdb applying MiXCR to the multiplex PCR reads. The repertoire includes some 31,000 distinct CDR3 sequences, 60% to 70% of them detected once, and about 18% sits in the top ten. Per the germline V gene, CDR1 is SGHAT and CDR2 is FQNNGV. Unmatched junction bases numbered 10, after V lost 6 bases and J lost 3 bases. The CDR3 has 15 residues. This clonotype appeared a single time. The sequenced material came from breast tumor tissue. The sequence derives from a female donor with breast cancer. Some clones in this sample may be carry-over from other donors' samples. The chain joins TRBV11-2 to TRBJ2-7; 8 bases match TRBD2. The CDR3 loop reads CASSLETSDIYEQYF. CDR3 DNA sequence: TGTGCCAGCAGTCTAGAGACTAGCGATATCTACGAGCAGTACTTC.